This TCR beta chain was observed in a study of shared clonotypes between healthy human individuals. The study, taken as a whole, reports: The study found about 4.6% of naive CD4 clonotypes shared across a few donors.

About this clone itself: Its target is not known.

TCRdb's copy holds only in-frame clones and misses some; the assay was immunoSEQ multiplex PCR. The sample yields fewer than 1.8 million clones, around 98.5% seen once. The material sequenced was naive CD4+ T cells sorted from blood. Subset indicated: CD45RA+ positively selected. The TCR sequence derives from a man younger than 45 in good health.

The CDR3 loop reads CASSPGTRSYNEQFF. The CDR3 region has the DNA TGCGCCAGCAGCCCCGGTACTCGCTCCTACAATGAGCAGTTCTTC. This chain joins TRBV5-1 and TRBJ2-1; D remains ambiguous. Germline CDR1 is SGHRS and CDR2 is YFSETQ. V was trimmed by 4 bases and J by 0 bases, leaving 11 bases between them. The CDR3 runs to 15 residues.